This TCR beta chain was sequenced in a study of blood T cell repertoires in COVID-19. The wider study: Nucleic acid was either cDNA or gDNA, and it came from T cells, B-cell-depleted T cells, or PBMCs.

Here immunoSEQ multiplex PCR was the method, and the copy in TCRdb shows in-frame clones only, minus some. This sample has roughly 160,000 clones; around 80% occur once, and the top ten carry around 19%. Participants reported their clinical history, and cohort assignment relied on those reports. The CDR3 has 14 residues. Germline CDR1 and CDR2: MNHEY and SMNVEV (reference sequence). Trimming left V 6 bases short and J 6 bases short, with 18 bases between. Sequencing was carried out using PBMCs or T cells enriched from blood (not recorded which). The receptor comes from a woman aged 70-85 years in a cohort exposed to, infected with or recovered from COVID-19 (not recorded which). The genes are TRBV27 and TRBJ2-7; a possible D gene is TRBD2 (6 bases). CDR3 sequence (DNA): TGTGCCAGCAGGGGGGACTCCCGAACTCTCGAGCAGTACTTC. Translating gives CASRGDSRTLEQYF.